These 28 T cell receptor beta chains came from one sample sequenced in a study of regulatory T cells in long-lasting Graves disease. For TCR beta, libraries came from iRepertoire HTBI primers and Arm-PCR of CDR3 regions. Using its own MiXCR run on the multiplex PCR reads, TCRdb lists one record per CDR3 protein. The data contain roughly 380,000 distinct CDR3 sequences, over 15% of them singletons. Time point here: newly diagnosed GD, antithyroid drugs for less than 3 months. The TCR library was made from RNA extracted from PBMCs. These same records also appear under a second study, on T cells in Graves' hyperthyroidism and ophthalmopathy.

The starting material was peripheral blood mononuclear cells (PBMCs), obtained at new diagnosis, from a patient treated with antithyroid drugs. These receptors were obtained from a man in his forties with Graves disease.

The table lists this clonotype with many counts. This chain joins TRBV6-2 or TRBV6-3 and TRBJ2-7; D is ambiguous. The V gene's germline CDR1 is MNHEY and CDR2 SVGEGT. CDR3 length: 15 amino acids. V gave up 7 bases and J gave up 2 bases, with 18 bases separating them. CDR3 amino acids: CASTPQEDATYEQYF. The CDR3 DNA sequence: TGTGCCAGCACGCCCCAAGAGGACGCCACCTACGAGCAGTACTTC.

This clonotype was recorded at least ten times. As DNA, the CDR3 is TGTGCCAGCAGCGGGGGACAGTCGTTCTATGGCTACACCTTC. Its protein is CASSGGQSFYGYTF. The chain carries TRBV7-9 and TRBJ1-2, with TRBD1 identical over 7 bases. CDR1 is SEHNR and CDR2 is FQNEAQ in the germline V gene (reference sequence). This CDR3 has 14 residues. V was clipped by 5 bases and J by 4 bases; unmatched bases: 7.

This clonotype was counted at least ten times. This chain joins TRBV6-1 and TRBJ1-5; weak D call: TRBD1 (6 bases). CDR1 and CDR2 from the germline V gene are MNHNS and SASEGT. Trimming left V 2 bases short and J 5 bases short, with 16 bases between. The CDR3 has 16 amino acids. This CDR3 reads CASSEIKGGYDQPQHF. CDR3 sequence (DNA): TGTGCCAGCAGTGAAATTAAGGGGGGGTACGATCAGCCCCAGCATTTT.

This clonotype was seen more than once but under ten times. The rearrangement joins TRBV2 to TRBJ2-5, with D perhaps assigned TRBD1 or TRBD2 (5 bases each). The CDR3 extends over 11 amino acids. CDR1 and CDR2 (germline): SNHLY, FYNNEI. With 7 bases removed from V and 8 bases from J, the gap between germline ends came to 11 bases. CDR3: CASIKGDTQYF. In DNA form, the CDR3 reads TGTGCCAGCATTAAAGGGGACACCCAGTACTTC. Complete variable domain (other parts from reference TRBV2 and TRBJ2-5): EPEVTQTPSHQVTQMGQEVILRCVPISNHLYFYWYRQILGQKVEFLVSFYNNEISEKSEIFDDQFSVERPDGSNFTLKIRSTKLEDSAMYFCASIKGDTQYFGPGTRLLVL.

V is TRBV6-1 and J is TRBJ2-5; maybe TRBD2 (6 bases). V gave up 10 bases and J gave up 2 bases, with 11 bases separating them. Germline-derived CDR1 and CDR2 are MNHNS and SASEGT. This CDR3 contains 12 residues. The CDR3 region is CATGLVQETQYF. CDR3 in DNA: TGTGCCACGGGACTGGTTCAAGAGACCCAGTACTTC.

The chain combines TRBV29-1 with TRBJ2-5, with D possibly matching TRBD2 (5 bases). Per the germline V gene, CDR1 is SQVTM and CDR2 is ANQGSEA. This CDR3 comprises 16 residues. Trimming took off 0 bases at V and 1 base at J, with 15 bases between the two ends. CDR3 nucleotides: TGCAGCGTTGAAGATCATTTGTGGAGGATCCAAGAGACCCAGTACTTC. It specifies CSVEDHLWRIQETQYF.

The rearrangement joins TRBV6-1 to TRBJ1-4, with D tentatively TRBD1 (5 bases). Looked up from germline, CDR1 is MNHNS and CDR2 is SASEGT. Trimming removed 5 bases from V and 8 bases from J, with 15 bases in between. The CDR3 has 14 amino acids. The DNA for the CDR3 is TGTGCCAGCAGTCAAGGGGCAGGGTTAGAAAAACTGTTTTTT. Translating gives CASSQGAGLEKLFF.

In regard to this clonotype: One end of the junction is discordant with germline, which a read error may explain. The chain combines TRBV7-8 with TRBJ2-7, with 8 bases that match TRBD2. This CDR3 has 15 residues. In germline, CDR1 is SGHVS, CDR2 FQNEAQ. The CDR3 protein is CASSARGGSFYEQYF. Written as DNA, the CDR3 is TGTGCCAGCAGCGCCCGCGGGGGGTCCTTCTACGAGCAATACTTC.

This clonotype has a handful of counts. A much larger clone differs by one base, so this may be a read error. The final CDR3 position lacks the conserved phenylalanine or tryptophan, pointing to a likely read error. The CDR3 is CASSFWTGSNTGELFL. As DNA, the CDR3 is TGTGCCAGCAGTTTCTGGACAGGGTCGAACACCGGGGAGCTGTTTCTT. This rearrangement joins TRBV28 to TRBJ2-2, with 8 bases matching TRBD1. The CDR3 spans 16 residues. The germline CDR1 and CDR2 sequences are MDHEN and SYDVKM. Losses at the gene ends were 3 bases for V and 0 bases for J; bases not matched to a gene: 3.

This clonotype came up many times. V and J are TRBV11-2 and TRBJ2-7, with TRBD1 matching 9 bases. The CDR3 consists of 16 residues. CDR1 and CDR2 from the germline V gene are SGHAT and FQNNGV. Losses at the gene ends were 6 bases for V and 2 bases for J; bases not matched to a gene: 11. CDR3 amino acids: CASRPGRDRVPYEQYF. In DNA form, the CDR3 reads TGTGCCAGCAGGCCTGGCCGGGACAGGGTCCCCTACGAGCAGTACTTC.

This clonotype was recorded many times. The DNA for the CDR3 is TGTGCCAGCTCACCGACGTCGGGTTCCTACGAGCAGTACTTC. It codes for CASSPTSGSYEQYF. The rearrangement links TRBV18 to TRBJ2-7; D is uncertain. The germline V and J ends were trimmed by 3 bases and 1 base, with 10 bases remaining between them. The germline V gene encodes CDR1 KGHSH and CDR2 LQKENI. CDR3 length: 14 amino acids.

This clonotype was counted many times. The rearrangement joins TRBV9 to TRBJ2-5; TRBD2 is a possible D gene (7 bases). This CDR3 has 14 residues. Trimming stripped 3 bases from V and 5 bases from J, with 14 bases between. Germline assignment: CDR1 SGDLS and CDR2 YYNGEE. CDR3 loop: CASSAGGFTETQYF. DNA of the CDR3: TGTGCCAGCAGCGCGGGGGGCTTTACCGAGACCCAGTACTTC.

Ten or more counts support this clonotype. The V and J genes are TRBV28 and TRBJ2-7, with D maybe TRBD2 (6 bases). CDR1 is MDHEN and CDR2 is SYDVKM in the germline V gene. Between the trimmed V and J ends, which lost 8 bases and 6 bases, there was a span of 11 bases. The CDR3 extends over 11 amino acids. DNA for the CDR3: TGTGCCAGCGGGGGGAATCGCGAGCAGTACTTC. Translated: CASGGNREQYF.

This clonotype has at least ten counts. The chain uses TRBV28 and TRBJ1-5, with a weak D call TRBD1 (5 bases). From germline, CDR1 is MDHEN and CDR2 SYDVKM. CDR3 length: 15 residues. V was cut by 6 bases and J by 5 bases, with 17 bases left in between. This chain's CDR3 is CASRTQGGSYQPQHF. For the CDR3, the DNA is TGTGCCAGCAGGACCCAGGGAGGTTCTTATCAGCCCCAGCATTTT.

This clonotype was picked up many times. The CDR3 loop is CASSIQVAGELFF. CDR3 DNA sequence: TGTGCCAGCAGTATCCAAGTTGCCGGGGAGCTGTTTTTT. The J gene is TRBJ2-2, the V gene TRBV12-3 or TRBV12-4; no clear D gene. CDR3 length equals 13 residues. Trimming took 5 bases from V and 6 from J, leaving 10 bases between them.

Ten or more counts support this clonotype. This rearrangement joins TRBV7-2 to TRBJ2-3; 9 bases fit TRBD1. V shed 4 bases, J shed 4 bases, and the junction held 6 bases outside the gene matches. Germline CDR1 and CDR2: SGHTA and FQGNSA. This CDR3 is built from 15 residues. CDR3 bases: TGTGCCAGCAGCTCACAGGGGGCGTTCGCAGATACGCAGTATTTT. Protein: CASSSQGAFADTQYF.

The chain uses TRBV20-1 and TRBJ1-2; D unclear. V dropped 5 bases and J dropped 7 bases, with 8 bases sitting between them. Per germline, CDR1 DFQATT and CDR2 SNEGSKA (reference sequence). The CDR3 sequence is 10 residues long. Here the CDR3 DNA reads TGCAGTGCTTCTGCCCTTGGCTACACCTTC. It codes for CSASALGYTF.

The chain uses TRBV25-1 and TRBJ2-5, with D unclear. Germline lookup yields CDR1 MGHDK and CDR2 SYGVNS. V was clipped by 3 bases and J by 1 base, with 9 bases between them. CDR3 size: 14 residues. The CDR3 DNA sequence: TGTGCCAGCAGTGACCGCAGATCCCAAGAGACCCAGTACTTC. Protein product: CASSDRRSQETQYF.

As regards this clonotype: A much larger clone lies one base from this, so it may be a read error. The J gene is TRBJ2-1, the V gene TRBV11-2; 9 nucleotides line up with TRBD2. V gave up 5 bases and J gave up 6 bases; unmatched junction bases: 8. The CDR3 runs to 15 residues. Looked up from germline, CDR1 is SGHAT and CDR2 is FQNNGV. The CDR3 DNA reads TGTGCCAGCAGCACCGGGACTAGCTGGGGCAATGAGCAGTTCTTC. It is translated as CASSTGTSWGNEQFF.

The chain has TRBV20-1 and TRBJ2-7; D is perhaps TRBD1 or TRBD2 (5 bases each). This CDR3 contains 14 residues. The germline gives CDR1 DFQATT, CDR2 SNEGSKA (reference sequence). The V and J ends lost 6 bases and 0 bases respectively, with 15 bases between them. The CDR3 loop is CSADADSGSYEQYF. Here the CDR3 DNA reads TGCAGTGCCGACGCAGACAGCGGCTCCTACGAGCAGTACTTC.

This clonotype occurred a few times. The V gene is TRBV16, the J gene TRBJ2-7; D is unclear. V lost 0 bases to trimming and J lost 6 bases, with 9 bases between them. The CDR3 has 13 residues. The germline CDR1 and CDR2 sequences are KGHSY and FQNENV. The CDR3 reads CASSQSRVAEQYF. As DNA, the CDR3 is TGTGCCAGCAGCCAATCTAGGGTAGCCGAGCAGTACTTC.

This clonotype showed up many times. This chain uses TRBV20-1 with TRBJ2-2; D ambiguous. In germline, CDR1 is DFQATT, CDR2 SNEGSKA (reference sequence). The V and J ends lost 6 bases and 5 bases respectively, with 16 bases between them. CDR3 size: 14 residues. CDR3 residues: CSAARRSGTGELFF. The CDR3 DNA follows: TGCAGTGCCGCTCGACGGTCCGGGACCGGGGAGCTGTTTTTT.

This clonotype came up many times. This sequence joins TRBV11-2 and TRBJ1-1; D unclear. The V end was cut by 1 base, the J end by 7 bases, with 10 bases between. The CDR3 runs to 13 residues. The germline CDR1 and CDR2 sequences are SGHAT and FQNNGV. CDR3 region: CASSLGVGGEAFF. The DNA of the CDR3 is TGTGCCAGCAGCTTAGGAGTGGGCGGTGAAGCTTTCTTT.

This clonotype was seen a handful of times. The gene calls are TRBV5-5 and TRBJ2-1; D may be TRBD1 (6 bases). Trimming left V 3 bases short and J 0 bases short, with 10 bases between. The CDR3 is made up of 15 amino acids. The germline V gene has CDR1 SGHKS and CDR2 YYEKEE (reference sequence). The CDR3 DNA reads TGTGCCAGCAGCTCCGGGACATTCTCCTACAATGAGCAGTTCTTC. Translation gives CASSSGTFSYNEQFF.

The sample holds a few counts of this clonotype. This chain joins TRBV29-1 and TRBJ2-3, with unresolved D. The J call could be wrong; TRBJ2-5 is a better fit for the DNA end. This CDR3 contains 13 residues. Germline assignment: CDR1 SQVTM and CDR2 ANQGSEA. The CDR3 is CSVEFRDRETQYF. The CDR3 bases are TGCAGCGTTGAATTTAGGGATCGGGAGACCCAGTACTTC.

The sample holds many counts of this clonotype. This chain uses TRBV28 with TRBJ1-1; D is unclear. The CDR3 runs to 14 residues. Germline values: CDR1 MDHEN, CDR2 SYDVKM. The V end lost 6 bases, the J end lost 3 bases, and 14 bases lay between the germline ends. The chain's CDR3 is CASSGLFGDTEAFF. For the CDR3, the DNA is TGTGCCAGCAGCGGCTTGTTCGGGGACACTGAAGCTTTCTTT. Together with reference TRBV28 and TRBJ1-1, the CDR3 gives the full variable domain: DVKVTQSSRYLVKRTGEKVFLECVQDMDHENMFWYRQDPGLGLRLIYFSYDVKMKEKGDIPEGYSVSREKKERFSLILESASTNQTSMYLCASSGLFGDTEAFFGQGTRLTVV.

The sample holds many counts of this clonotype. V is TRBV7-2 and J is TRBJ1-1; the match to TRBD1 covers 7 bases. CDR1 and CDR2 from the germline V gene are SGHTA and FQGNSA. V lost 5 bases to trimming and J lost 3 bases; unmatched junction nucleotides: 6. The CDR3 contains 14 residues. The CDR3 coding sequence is TGTGCCAGCAGCACCGACAGGGCTTACACTGAAGCTTTCTTT. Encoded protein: CASSTDRAYTEAFF.

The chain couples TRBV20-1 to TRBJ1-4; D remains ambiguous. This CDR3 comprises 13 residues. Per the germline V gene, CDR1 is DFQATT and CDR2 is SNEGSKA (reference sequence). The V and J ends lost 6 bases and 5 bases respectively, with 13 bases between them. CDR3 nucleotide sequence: TGCAGTGCCGAGGGAAAGGCCAATGAAAAACTGTTTTTT. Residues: CSAEGKANEKLFF.